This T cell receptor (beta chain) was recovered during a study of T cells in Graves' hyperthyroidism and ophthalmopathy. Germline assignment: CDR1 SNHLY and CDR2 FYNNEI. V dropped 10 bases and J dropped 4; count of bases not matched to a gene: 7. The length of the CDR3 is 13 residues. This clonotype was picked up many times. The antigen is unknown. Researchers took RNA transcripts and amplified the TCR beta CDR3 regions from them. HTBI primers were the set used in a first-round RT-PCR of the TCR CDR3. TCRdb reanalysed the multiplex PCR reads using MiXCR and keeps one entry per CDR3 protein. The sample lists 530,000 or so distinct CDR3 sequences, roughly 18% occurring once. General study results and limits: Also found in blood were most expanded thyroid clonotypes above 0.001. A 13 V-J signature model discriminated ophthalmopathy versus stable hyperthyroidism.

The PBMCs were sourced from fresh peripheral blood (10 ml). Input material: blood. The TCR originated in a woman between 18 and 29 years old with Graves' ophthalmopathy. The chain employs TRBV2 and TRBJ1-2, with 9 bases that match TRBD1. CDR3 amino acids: CATGDRESYGYTF. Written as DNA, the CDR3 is TGTGCCACAGGGGACAGGGAGTCCTATGGCTACACCTTC.